These T cell receptor beta chains were read from a single sample in a study of blood T cell repertoires in COVID-19. Assay used: immunoSEQ multiplex PCR; TCRdb lists only in-frame clones, some missing. The sample consists of 250,000 to 300,000 clones, 88% of them appearing once. The specimen sequenced was peripheral blood. These receptors all come from a woman aged 35 to 49 who had recovered from COVID-19. The conserved cysteine and the conserved F or W are not part of the CDR3 here.

14	TRBV9	TRBJ1-2	ASSPTTGGVDYGYT
13	TRBV19	TRBJ1-5	AVSPGQGGNQPQH
11	TRBV7-9	TRBJ1-2	ASTLGGGHGYT
14	TRBV7-2	TRBJ2-1	ASSPPGGVSYNEQF
13	TRBV9	TRBJ2-5	ASSAHSGPQETQY
11	TRBV6-5	TRBJ1-1	ASQHQNSGEAF
11	TRBV27	TRBJ1-1	ASSSRVVTEAF
12	TRBV6-6	TRBJ2-3	ASSRRQHTDTQY
11	TRBV6-2/TRBV6-3	TRBJ2-7	ASSWGGYYEQY
13	TRBV5-1	TRBJ2-3	ASSSGTTPKYTQY
12	TRBV7-2	TRBJ2-7	ASSLQGQDYEQY
13	TRBV4-2	TRBJ1-4	ASSLNEGMGEKLF
12	TRBV5-1	TRBJ2-1	ASTSGNSYNEQF
13	TRBV3-1/TRBV3-2	TRBJ1-2	ASSQEGRSNYGYT
11	TRBV19	TRBJ2-1	ASSTTAYNEQF
11	TRBV13	TRBJ1-5	ASSPRMREPQH
13	TRBV29-1	TRBJ2-7	SVQDGRGRPYEQY
14	TRBV6-2/TRBV6-3	TRBJ1-2	ASSYPGHLSNYGYT
14	TRBV19	TRBJ2-3	ASSWGLAGVGDTQY
13	TRBV2	TRBJ2-2	ASRGGASNTGELF
11	TRBV29-1	TRBJ1-5	SVLLTGQGPQH
10	TRBV6-5	TRBJ2-7	ASTSRGYEQY
13	TRBV5-4	TRBJ2-3	ASSLGQASGGTQY
14	TRBV3-1/TRBV3-2	TRBJ1-2	ASSHEPGQGDYGYT
11	TRBV2	TRBJ2-7	ARPQGAGDEQY
12	TRBV6-5	TRBJ2-2	ASSYRGDTGELF